This T cell receptor beta chain was sequenced for a study of blood T cells in healthy people across ages. The second PCR ran about 6 to 12 cycles with a sample-barcoded 5' primer and J-beta primers. TCRdb re-called the 5' RACE reads with MiXCR, one entry per CDR3 protein. This table holds approximately 850,000 distinct CDR3 sequences, 58% found once. Germline-derived CDR1 and CDR2 are MNHEY and SVGAGI. The CDR3 is 16 amino acids. Trimming stripped 4 bases from V and 11 bases from J, with 26 bases between. With each sample, at least 6 micrograms of total RNA were extracted. This TCR came from a man younger than 45 in good health. The gene calls are TRBV6-5 and TRBJ2-5, with D perhaps TRBD2 (6 bases). The specimen sequenced was blood. CDR3 sequence: CASSFNRDSYYNEQYF. CDR3 nucleotides: TGTGCCAGCAGTTTTAACCGGGACTCTTACTACAATGAGCAGTACTTC.